The rows below give T cell receptor beta chains drawn from one sample of a study of CD8 T cells in ankylosing spondylitis. TCRdb reanalysed the 5' RACE reads using MiXCR and keeps one entry per CDR3 protein. The profile shows over 200,000 distinct CDR3 sequences, under 12% of them singletons. The specimen was blood, either unsorted or a sorted T cell fraction (not recorded which). The receptors come from a male donor with ankylosing spondylitis or in good health (not recorded which). Both conserved end residues are part of each CDR3. D genes are given only for firm matches. Only part of the rows carry a size: once, few, many, or a class if the clone is expanded.

d_gene	j_gene	v_gene	abundance	len	CDR3aa	CDR3nt
TRBD1	TRBJ1-2	TRBV12-3/TRBV12-4	few	13	CASSYRGDGGYTF	TGTGCCAGCAGTTACAGGGGGGACGGGGGCTACACCTTC
-	TRBJ1-2	TRBV12-3/TRBV12-4	many	13	CASSLGVGYGYTF	TGTGCCAGCAGTTTAGGAGTGGGCTATGGCTACACCTTC
-	TRBJ1-5	TRBV20-1	many	15	CSAISLDHSNQPQHF	TGCAGTGCTATATCTTTGGACCACAGCAATCAGCCCCAGCATTTT
-	TRBJ1-1	TRBV20-1	-	16	CSAASGPGMMNTEAFF	TGCAGTGCCGCATCCGGACCGGGGATGATGAACACTGAAGCTTTCTTT
-	TRBJ1-2	TRBV28	many	16	CASSLWTLSSNYGYTF	TGTGCCAGCAGTTTATGGACACTTTCATCTAACTATGGCTACACCTTC
-	TRBJ1-1	TRBV12-3/TRBV12-4	many	13	CASGWDRRTEAFF	TGTGCCAGCGGCTGGGACCGCCGGACTGAAGCTTTCTTT
-	TRBJ2-2	TRBV6-1	many	14	CASSERTNTGELFF	TGTGCCAGCAGTGAAAGGACGAACACCGGGGAGCTGTTTTTT
TRBD1	TRBJ1-1	TRBV5-1	many	14	CASSAGQGDTEAFF	TGCGCCAGCAGCGCTGGACAGGGGGACACTGAAGCTTTCTTT
-	TRBJ2-1	TRBV5-1	many	12	CASTQGGDEQFF	TGCGCCAGCACTCAGGGGGGAGATGAGCAGTTCTTC
TRBD1	TRBJ1-6	TRBV5-6	many	13	CASLRQGNSPLHF	TGTGCCAGCCTTCGACAGGGCAATTCACCCCTCCACTTT
-	TRBJ2-1	TRBV7-9	many	14	CASTQGGLPREQFF	TGTGCCAGCACCCAAGGCGGACTCCCAAGGGAGCAGTTCTTC
-	TRBJ1-2	TRBV4-2	many	16	CASSQGRTSTPYGYTF	TGTGCCAGCAGCCAAGGACGGACCTCGACCCCCTATGGCTACACCTTC
TRBD1	TRBJ2-2	TRBV2	few	15	CASSTDRGRPGELFF	TGTGCCAGCAGTACAGACAGGGGGCGACCCGGGGAGCTGTTTTTT
-	TRBJ2-7	TRBV12-3/TRBV12-4	many	12	CASRRAQGEQYF	TGTGCCAGCAGAAGGGCCCAAGGGGAGCAGTACTTC
-	TRBJ1-5	TRBV6-1	-	11	CASQGNQPQHF	TGTGCCAGCCAGGGGAATCAGCCCCAGCATTTT
-	TRBJ1-3	TRBV5-1	medium-sized	16	CASSLASGGSGNTIYF	TGCGCCAGCAGCTTGGCTTCGGGGGGCTCTGGAAACACCATATATTTT
-	TRBJ2-3	TRBV6-5	many	17	CASSYSRGGVSTDTQYF	TGTGCCAGCAGTTACTCGAGGGGTGGCGTTAGCACAGATACGCAGTATTTT
TRBD2	TRBJ2-3	TRBV18	many	15	CASSPPRLATDTQYF	TGTGCCAGCTCACCACCCCGACTAGCAACAGATACGCAGTATTTT
TRBD1	TRBJ2-3	TRBV12-3/TRBV12-4	few	15	CASSPRTGRTDTQYF	TGTGCCAGCAGTCCCCGGACAGGCCGCACAGATACGCAGTATTTT
TRBD1	TRBJ1-6	TRBV30	-	15	CAWKQGARDNSPLHF	TGTGCCTGGAAACAGGGGGCCCGGGATAATTCACCCCTCCACTTT
-	TRBJ2-7	TRBV7-3	-	15	CASSLGSGGQYEQYF	TGTGCCAGCAGCTTAGGATCCGGGGGGCAATACGAGCAGTACTTC
-	TRBJ2-3	TRBV6-1	many	13	CASSAPASHTQYF	TGTGCCAGCAGTGCACCGGCTAGCCATACGCAGTATTTT
-	TRBJ1-4	TRBV5-5	many	15	CASSLTGTTNEKLFF	TGTGCCAGCAGCCTAACCGGGACAACTAATGAAAAACTGTTTTTT
-	TRBJ2-7	TRBV6-1	-	13	CASRDNGPNEQYF	TGTGCCAGCAGGGACAACGGGCCCAACGAGCAGTACTTC
-	TRBJ2-5	TRBV6-6	few	12	CASSYAPETQYF	TGTGCCAGCAGTTACGCCCCGGAGACCCAGTACTTC
-	TRBJ1-4	TRBV29-1	many	14	CSVERGFGEGKLFF	TGCAGCGTTGAAAGAGGGTTCGGGGAAGGAAAACTGTTTTTT
-	TRBJ1-2	TRBV18	-	14	CASSPQDSIYGYTF	TGTGCCAGCTCACCACAAGACAGCATCTATGGCTACACCTTC
-	TRBJ2-7	TRBV10-2	many	13	CASSEVARGEQYF	TGCGCCAGCAGTGAGGTAGCCCGCGGCGAGCAGTACTTC
-	TRBJ2-3	TRBV12-3/TRBV12-4	many	15	CASSAEGANTDTQYF	TGTGCCAGCTCCGCCGAAGGGGCAAACACAGATACGCAGTATTTT
-	TRBJ2-3	TRBV20-1	few	16	CSARGYRAAHTDTQYF	TGCAGTGCTAGAGGTTACAGGGCCGCACACACAGATACGCAGTATTTT
-	TRBJ1-1	TRBV18	-	12	CASSPQGSEAFF	TGTGCCAGCTCACCACAGGGGAGTGAAGCTTTCTTT
TRBD2	TRBJ2-3	TRBV15	-	17	CATSRILSGRSTDTQYF	TGTGCCACCAGCAGAATCCTAAGCGGGAGAAGCACAGATACGCAGTATTTT
-	TRBJ2-7	TRBV7-9	many	13	CASSLAGDYEQYF	TGTGCCAGCAGCTTAGCGGGGGACTACGAGCAGTACTTC
-	TRBJ2-7	TRBV20-1	many	13	CSARAPGPLEQYF	TGCAGTGCTAGAGCCCCAGGGCCCCTTGAGCAGTACTTC
-	TRBJ2-5	TRBV12-3/TRBV12-4	many	13	CASRLTGQETQYF	TGTGCCAGCAGACTCACAGGGCAAGAGACCCAGTACTTC
TRBD2	TRBJ2-5	TRBV6-1	many	14	CASSVSGGEETQYF	TGTGCCAGCAGTGTTAGCGGGGGGGAAGAGACCCAGTACTTC
TRBD1	TRBJ2-7	TRBV20-1	-	16	CSARDRQGGSSYEQYF	TGCAGTGCTAGAGACCGACAGGGGGGAAGCTCCTACGAGCAGTACTTC
-	TRBJ2-1	TRBV5-1	many	16	CASSLQPRGSYNEQFF	TGCGCCAGCAGCTTACAACCAAGAGGCTCCTACAATGAGCAGTTCTTC
-	TRBJ1-5	TRBV7-2	-	15	CASSLDGGQTRAQHF	TGTGCCAGCAGCCTCGATGGGGGCCAAACACGGGCCCAGCATTTT
-	TRBJ2-2	TRBV28	-	14	CASTRTANTGELFF	TGTGCCAGTACTCGGACAGCGAACACCGGGGAGCTGTTTTTT
TRBD1	TRBJ1-2	TRBV12-3/TRBV12-4	few	15	CASSPSQGAAYGYTF	TGTGCCAGCAGTCCGAGTCAGGGGGCGGCCTATGGCTACACCTTC
-	TRBJ2-5	TRBV5-1	many	15	CASSLEAGDRETQYF	TGCGCCAGCAGCTTGGAGGCAGGGGATAGGGAGACCCAGTACTTC
-	TRBJ2-4	TRBV3-1	many	12	CASSLSSDIQYF	TGTGCCAGCAGCCTATCCTCAGACATTCAGTACTTC
-	TRBJ2-1	TRBV24-1	-	16	CATSAGAYREYNEQFF	TGTGCCACCAGTGCCGGCGCGTACAGGGAGTACAATGAGCAGTTCTTC
TRBD1	TRBJ2-2	TRBV6-1	many	15	CASTPDRANTGELFF	TGTGCCAGCACCCCGGACAGGGCGAACACCGGGGAGCTGTTTTTT
TRBD1	TRBJ1-3	TRBV20-1	-	16	CSASGRGTDSGNTIYF	TGCAGTGCCTCAGGCCGCGGGACAGACTCTGGAAACACCATATATTTT
-	TRBJ1-2	TRBV3-1	many	13	CASSRGADYGYTF	TGTGCCAGCAGCCGGGGGGCTGACTATGGCTACACCTTC
-	TRBJ2-7	TRBV15	few	15	CATSRDRGGVVEQYF	TGTGCCACCAGCAGAGACAGGGGAGGGGTTGTCGAGCAGTACTTC
-	TRBJ2-5	TRBV5-1	many	15	CASSLEVSPQETQYF	TGCGCCAGCAGCTTGGAGGTCTCACCTCAAGAGACCCAGTACTTC
TRBD2	TRBJ2-5	TRBV20-1	many	15	CRAGGPQLFQETQYF	TGCAGAGCGGGGGGGCCACAGCTATTCCAAGAGACCCAGTACTTC
TRBD1	TRBJ2-1	TRBV18	once	13	CASSRDRGNEQFF	TGTGCCAGCTCACGGGACAGGGGAAATGAGCAGTTCTTC
TRBD2	TRBJ2-1	TRBV6-1	many	14	CASKPGLVRNEQFF	TGTGCCAGCAAGCCGGGACTAGTCCGCAATGAGCAGTTCTTC